Listed here are 8 T cell receptor beta chains from one sample, sequenced in a study of graft-versus-host responses after intestinal transplantation. The table came from immunoSEQ multiplex PCR; TCRdb's copy has only in-frame clones and leaves some out. The sample has approximately 54,000 clones, 91% seen once. The material sequenced was PBMCs, taken 650 to 670 days after intestinal transplant. These receptors all come from a human patient who received an intestinal transplant, so some T cells may come from the graft donor.

The rearrangement links TRBV27 to TRBJ2-6; TRBD1 matches at 9 bases. This CDR3 region has 17 residues. From germline, CDR1 is MNHEY and CDR2 SMNVEV (reference sequence). The V gene end was trimmed by 4 bases and the J gene end by 0 bases; junction bases not matched to a gene: 4. The CDR3 spells CASSSLTGGSGANVLTF. The CDR3 DNA reads as TGTGCCAGCAGTTCTCTGACAGGGGGCTCTGGGGCCAACGTCCTGACTTTC.

The chain has TRBV7-9 and TRBJ1-1; unclear D gene. Deletions cut 3 bases from V and 0 bases from J, with 8 bases between. Looked up from germline, CDR1 is SEHNR and CDR2 is FQNEAQ (reference sequence). CDR3 length: 14 amino acids. The CDR3 DNA follows: TGTGCCAGCAGCTTGAACGAATTGAACACTGAAGCTTTCTTT. Its protein product is CASSLNELNTEAFF.

This chain connects TRBV30 to TRBJ2-2, with 10 bases matching TRBD2. Per the germline V gene, CDR1 is GTSNPN and CDR2 is SVGIG (reference sequence). This CDR3 has 17 residues. The trim removed 0 bases at V and 1 base at J, leaving 5 bases unmatched. The CDR3 sequence is CAWSVSWTSGNTGELFF. The CDR3 DNA reads TGTGCCTGGAGTGTATCTTGGACTAGCGGGAACACCGGGGAGCTGTTTTTT.

The gene calls are TRBV5-4 and TRBJ2-1; possibly TRBD1 for D (6 bases). Germline CDR1 is SGHNT and CDR2 is YYREEE (reference sequence). This CDR3 comprises 14 residues. V was clipped by 2 bases and J by 9 bases, with 15 bases between them. The CDR3 spells CASSFANSGVEQFF. The CDR3 DNA sequence: TGTGCCAGCAGCTTTGCAAATTCAGGGGTTGAGCAGTTCTTC.

This chain joins TRBV7-9 and TRBJ2-7; D unresolved. V lost 2 bases and J lost 3, with 5 bases in between. The CDR3 sequence is 12 residues long. The germline gives CDR1 SEHNR, CDR2 FQNEAQ (reference sequence). DNA for the CDR3: TGTGCCAGCAGCTTACGAGGCTACGAGCAGTACTTC. Its translation: CASSLRGYEQYF.

The rearrangement links TRBV7-8 to TRBJ1-2; TRBD1 aligns across 8 bases. This CDR3 is 15 amino acids long. Trimming cost V 2 bases and J 6 bases; bases outside gene matches: 8. The germline gives CDR1 SGHVS, CDR2 FQNEAQ. CDR3 residues: CASSLQSTGVNGYTF. In nucleotides, the CDR3 is TGTGCCAGCAGCTTACAGTCGACAGGGGTTAATGGCTACACCTTC.

This clone has only one observation. The V gene is TRBV5-1, the J gene TRBJ1-3, with D possibly TRBD1 on 5 matching bases. V was pared by 6 bases and J by 3 bases, with 25 bases between. Germline V lookup: CDR1 SGHRS, CDR2 YFSETQ. The CDR3 spans 18 residues. The CDR3 spells CASTVTDAFFDRGNTIYF. The CDR3 nucleotides read TGCGCCAGCACTGTGACAGACGCTTTTTTTGATCGTGGAAACACCATATATTTT.

The rearrangement joins TRBV5-1 to TRBJ1-1, with D possibly being TRBD1 (5 bases). The V gene lost 1 base and the J gene lost 1 base, with 8 bases spanning the gap. This CDR3 is 14 amino acids long. Germline-derived CDR1 and CDR2 are SGHRS and YFSETQ. The CDR3 loop is CASSLTGTNTEAFF. CDR3 in DNA: TGCGCCAGCAGCTTGACCGGGACGAACACTGAAGCTTTCTTT.